The clone carrying this T cell receptor (beta chain) came up a few times. Its specificity is unknown. The data are from a study of post-analysis software for immune sequencing data. Looking at the study overall: Included among the disease courses, which were recorded for the cohort, were relapsing-remitting, secondary progressive and progressive-relapsing multiple sclerosis. Overall study findings and caveats: With F measure, samples from one preparation batch clustered together strongly. Among multiple sclerosis patients, normalized Chao1 diversity was significantly below that of controls. Controls had lower frequencies than patients of 4 or 5 TRBV segments, which included TRBV5-6, TRBV5-1 and TRBV20-1.

This CDR3 region has 12 residues. Deletions cut 6 bases from V and 8 bases from J, with 13 bases between. Researchers reported that TCR beta cDNA libraries carried unique molecular identifiers. Yield was roughly 0.5 million cDNA molecules from approximately 0.95 to 9.8 million T cells. MiXCR was run by TCRdb on the PCR reads, yielding one entry per CDR3 protein. This table holds under 900,000 distinct CDR3 sequences, roughly 50% found once. The chain joins TRBV12-3 or TRBV12-4 to TRBJ1-2; D call uncertain. The receptor was derived from a girl aged 10 to 17 with multiple sclerosis. Material for sequencing was blood. The CDR3: CASRSRGGGYTF. The DNA for the CDR3 is TGTGCCAGCAGATCCCGGGGTGGCGGCTACACCTTC.